One and the same sample provided the 8 T cell receptor beta chains below, sequenced in a study of beta chain features in type 1 diabetes. As every portion of the isolated RNA was reverse transcribed, the sequencing read expressed TCRB transcripts. Data came from immunoSEQ multiplex PCR; TCRdb stores just in-frame clones and leaves some out. The sample holds about 160,000 clones, about 9.8% seen once. Input material: central memory CD4+ T cells from blood. Source of these receptors: a woman younger than 30 in good health.

This clone was seen only a few times. The chain's CDR3 is CASSGQGQDTEAFF. The CDR3 coding sequence is TGTGCCAGCTCAGGGCAGGGGCAGGACACTGAAGCTTTCTTT. This chain joins TRBV18 and TRBJ1-1, with a tentative D call TRBD1 (6 bases). CDR3 length equals 14 residues. The V end lost 5 bases, the J end lost 3 bases, and 13 bases lay between the germline ends. The germline CDR1 and CDR2 sequences are KGHSH and LQKENI.

The chain has TRBV29-1 and TRBJ2-1; tentative D call: TRBD1 (5 bases). The germline V and J ends were trimmed by 0 bases and 14 bases, with 11 bases remaining between them. The CDR3 has 11 amino acids. Germline-derived CDR1 and CDR2 are SQVTM and ANQGSEA. The CDR3 loop is CSVEDREREFF. CDR3 in DNA: TGCAGCGTTGAAGACAGGGAAAGAGAGTTCTTC.

This sequence joins TRBV7-2 and TRBJ2-1, with 16 bases lining up with TRBD2. The CDR3 is 18 amino acids. CDR1 and CDR2 from the germline V gene are SGHTA and FQGNSA. The V and J ends lost 6 bases and 9 bases, in that order; junction bases with no gene match: 14. The CDR3 spells CASRSGLAGGPGGGEQFF. Written as DNA, the CDR3 is TGTGCCAGCAGATCGGGACTAGCGGGGGGGCCTGGGGGTGGTGAGCAGTTCTTC.

As to this clone: Other DNA sequences in this sample translate to the same CDR3. The chain has TRBV7-9 and TRBJ2-5; a weak D match, TRBD1 (7 bases). This CDR3 contains 14 residues. The V end lost 5 bases, the J end lost 1 base, and 11 bases lay between the germline ends. Germline CDR1 reads SEHNR; CDR2 reads FQNEAQ (reference sequence). The CDR3 DNA reads TGTGCCAGCAGCCCGCAGGGGGGCCAAGAGACCCAGTACTTC. Translating it yields CASSPQGGQETQYF.

This chain links TRBV5-1 with TRBJ2-7; TRBD1 agrees at 7 bases. V was clipped by 4 bases and J by 10 bases; unmatched bases: 8. CDR3 length: 12 residues. CDR1 and CDR2 (germline): SGHRS, YFSETQ. The CDR3 bases are TGCGCCAGCAGCCTGGACGACAGGGCTCAGTACTTC. This encodes CASSLDDRAQYF.

The V gene is TRBV9, the J gene TRBJ2-5, with 7 bases matching TRBD1. Trimming took 1 base from V and 12 from J; bases not matched to a gene: 12. The CDR3 sequence is 14 residues long. Germline assignment: CDR1 SGDLS and CDR2 YYNGEE. CDR3 protein: CASSVRDSGSAKYF. The CDR3 region has the DNA TGTGCCAGCAGCGTAAGGGACAGCGGATCGGCCAAGTACTTC.

The rearrangement links TRBV6-1 to TRBJ1-1; a possible D gene is TRBD1 (5 bases). The CDR3 runs to 14 residues. CDR1 is MNHNS, CDR2 SASEGT, per germline. Trimming took 0 bases from V and 10 from J, leaving 15 bases between them. CDR3 amino acids: CASSEAQGDLRAFF. The CDR3 bases are TGTGCCAGCAGTGAAGCGCAAGGGGATCTCAGAGCTTTCTTT.

The CDR3 is CASLKSEGNTEAFF. In DNA form, the CDR3 reads TGTGCCAGCCTAAAGTCGGAGGGGAACACTGAAGCTTTCTTT. The chain is built from TRBV2 and TRBJ1-1; no firm D call. Trimming shortened V by 8 bases and J by 1 base, and 14 bases separated the two germline ends. The V gene's germline CDR1 is SNHLY and CDR2 FYNNEI. This CDR3 spans 14 amino acids.